The 20 T cell receptor beta chains in this list originate from one sample, sequenced in a study of cytomegalovirus exposure and HLA in healthy donors. The primer mix had 60 Vbeta and 13 Jbeta primers. The assay was immunoSEQ multiplex PCR, and TCRdb's table has in-frame clones only and misses some. The sample has about 160,000 clones, roughly 80% seen once. Input material: PBMCs. The source is a man aged 25-45 years in good health and CMV-seronegative.

The rearrangement links TRBV28 to TRBJ1-4, with D unclear. The CDR3 has 12 residues. Germline CDR1 reads MDHEN; CDR2 reads SYDVKM. Trimming shortened V by 5 bases and J by 4 bases, and 5 bases separated the two germline ends. CDR3 sequence reads: CASSPRNEKLFF. CDR3 coding DNA: TGTGCCAGCAGTCCCCGTAATGAAAAACTGTTTTTT.

Here the CDR3 reads CSARESNGYTF. As DNA, the CDR3 is TGCAGTGCTAGGGAGTCAAATGGCTACACCTTC. V is TRBV20-1 and J is TRBJ1-2; D gene uncertain. The germline V gene has CDR1 DFQATT and CDR2 SNEGSKA (reference sequence). Deletions cut 3 bases from V and 6 bases from J, with 8 bases between. The CDR3 extends over 11 amino acids.

The chain joins TRBV27 to TRBJ2-6; D gene unclear. The CDR3 has 15 amino acids. V gave up 7 bases and J gave up 0 bases, with 10 bases separating them. The germline CDR1 and CDR2 sequences are MNHEY and SMNVEV (reference sequence). This CDR3 is CASTPQNSGANVLTF. As DNA, the CDR3 is TGTGCCAGCACCCCGCAGAACTCTGGGGCCAACGTCCTGACTTTC.

This clone was seen only once. The rearrangement links TRBV19 to TRBJ1-2, with 8 bases lining up with TRBD1. Trimming cost V 4 bases and J 0 bases; bases outside gene matches: 1. The CDR3 contains 14 residues. The germline CDR1 and CDR2 sequences are LNHDA and SQIVND (reference sequence). As DNA, the CDR3 is TGTGCCAGTAGTAGGACAGGGACTAACTATGGCTACACCTTC. Residues: CASSRTGTNYGYTF.

This clone has more than one count but fewer than ten. The V call is TRBV13, the J call TRBJ2-7, with TRBD2 as a possible D gene (7 bases). This CDR3 contains 15 residues. CDR1 and CDR2 from the germline V gene are PRHDT and FYEKMQ (reference sequence). V lost 5 bases and J lost 0, with 14 bases in between. The CDR3 here is CASSPMAGASYEQYF. In DNA, the CDR3 is TGTGCCAGCAGCCCTATGGCGGGGGCCTCCTACGAGCAGTACTTC.

V is TRBV29-1 and J is TRBJ2-1; possible D gene TRBD1, 6 bases. Germline loops: CDR1 SQVTM, CDR2 ANQGSEA. The V end lost 5 bases, the J end lost 4 bases, and 15 bases lay between the germline ends. There are 14 residues in the CDR3. The CDR3 region is CSVWGQGQYNEQFF. The CDR3 nucleotides read TGCAGCGTTTGGGGTCAGGGGCAGTACAATGAGCAGTTCTTC.

The chain employs TRBV7-9 and TRBJ1-4, with D maybe TRBD1 (6 bases). The germline V gene encodes CDR1 SEHNR and CDR2 FQNEAQ (reference sequence). The CDR3 contains 14 residues. The V end lost 1 base, the J end lost 6 bases, and 9 bases lay between the germline ends. The CDR3 is CASSLGTADEKLFF. DNA of the CDR3: TGTGCCAGCAGCTTAGGGACAGCAGATGAAAAACTGTTTTTT. Supplemented by reference TRBV7-9 and TRBJ1-4, the full variable domain reads DTGVSQNPRHKITKRGQNVTFRCDPISEHNRLYWYRQTLGQGPEFLTYFQNEAQLEKSRLLSDRFSAERPKGSFSTLEIQRTEQGDSAMYLCASSLGTADEKLFFGSGTQLSVL.

The chain recombines TRBV30 with TRBJ2-1; no firm D call. Germline V CDR1 and CDR2: GTSNPN, SVGIG (reference sequence). This CDR3 has 11 amino acids. Between the trimmed V and J ends, which lost 3 bases and 10 bases, there was a span of 10 bases. The CDR3: CAWSAESEQFF. Written as DNA, the CDR3 is TGTGCCTGGAGCGCCGAAAGCGAGCAGTTCTTC.

This chain uses TRBV9 with TRBJ2-5; 9 bases match TRBD1. CDR1 and CDR2 from the germline V gene are SGDLS and YYNGEE. The CDR3 runs to 15 residues. V was pared by 0 bases and J by 5 bases, with 5 bases of the junction left unmatched. CDR3 nucleotide sequence: TGTGCCAGCAGCGTAGAAACAGGGGGCTGGGAGACCCAGTACTTC. It translates to CASSVETGGWETQYF.

The CDR3 protein is CASSSPGQLYGYTF. The CDR3 DNA is TGTGCCAGCAGCTCCCCGGGACAGCTCTATGGCTACACCTTC. The rearrangement uses TRBV7-9 and TRBJ1-2, with 7 nucleotides matching TRBD1. Germline trimming cut 4 bases from V and 4 bases from J; bases unmatched to any gene: 6. This CDR3 contains 14 residues. Looked up from germline, CDR1 is SEHNR and CDR2 is FQNEAQ (reference sequence).

The chain has TRBV5-1 and TRBJ1-3; D gene unclear. This CDR3 has 14 amino acids. Germline V CDR1 and CDR2: SGHRS, YFSETQ. Trimming cost V 5 bases and J 0 bases, with 9 bases left between them. The CDR3 sequence: CASRAAVSGNTIYF. The DNA for the CDR3 is TGCGCCAGCAGGGCGGCCGTCTCTGGAAACACCATATATTTT.

This clone was recorded a few times. The chain links TRBV10-3 to TRBJ1-3, with D unresolved. The CDR3 is 15 residues long. V lost 6 bases to trimming and J lost 0 bases, with 12 bases between them. CDR1 is ENHRY and CDR2 is SYGVKD in the germline V gene. CDR3: CAISPPGRSGNTIYF. The CDR3 DNA follows: TGTGCCATCAGCCCACCTGGCCGCTCTGGAAACACCATATATTTT.

This chain's CDR3 is CASSLATGGSNNEQFF. The CDR3 nucleotides read TGTGCCAGCAGCTTGGCGACGGGAGGCAGTAACAATGAGCAGTTCTTC. The chain recombines TRBV5-6 with TRBJ2-1, with 7 bases fitting TRBD2. The CDR3 loop spans 16 amino acids. Trimming cost V 0 bases and J 5 bases; bases outside gene matches: 8. From germline, CDR1 is SGHDT and CDR2 YYEEEE.

This clone is a singleton in its sample. DNA for the CDR3: TGTGCCAGCAGTCTCATACCGGGACTAGCGGGAGGGCCCTTCTCCGAGCAGTACTTC. It specifies CASSLIPGLAGGPFSEQYF. The V call is TRBV27, the J call TRBJ2-7, with TRBD2 identical over 16 bases. CDR1 and CDR2 from the germline V gene are MNHEY and SMNVEV (reference sequence). The V and J ends lost 5 bases and 6 bases, in that order; junction bases with no gene match: 16. The length of the CDR3 is 19 residues.

The rearrangement joins TRBV6-5 to TRBJ1-2; 8 nucleotides agree with TRBD1. The CDR3 totals 14 residues. The germline gives CDR1 MNHEY, CDR2 SVGAGI. V lost 4 bases, J lost 4 bases, and 5 bases stayed unmatched. The CDR3 spells CASSSGQAVYGYTF. CDR3 DNA sequence: TGTGCCAGCAGTTCGGGACAGGCAGTCTATGGCTACACCTTC.

V gene TRBV4-3 combines with J gene TRBJ2-1, with 8 positions matching TRBD1. The trim removed 6 bases at V and 0 bases at J, leaving 4 bases unmatched. Per the germline V gene, CDR1 is LGHNA and CDR2 is YSLEER. The length of the CDR3 is 15 residues. The CDR3 DNA follows: TGCGCCAGCAGTTTTACAGGGGGCTCCTACAATGAGCAGTTCTTC. Translating it yields CASSFTGGSYNEQFF.

V gene TRBV18 combines with J gene TRBJ2-5, with D possibly matching TRBD2 (6 bases). CDR1 and CDR2 from the germline V gene are KGHSH and LQKENI. This CDR3 is 15 amino acids long. V was pared by 1 base and J by 5 bases, with 14 bases between. The CDR3 loop is CASSPLGGLGETQYF. Here the CDR3 DNA reads TGTGCCAGCTCACCACTCGGGGGTTTAGGGGAGACCCAGTACTTC.

This clone was observed a single time. The chain combines TRBV5-1 with TRBJ2-1, with D possibly matching TRBD1 (5 bases). The V end lost 4 bases, the J end lost 8 bases, and 13 bases lay between the germline ends. Germline lookup yields CDR1 SGHRS and CDR2 YFSETQ. The CDR3 runs to 13 residues. The CDR3 sequence: CASSGQGYDEQFF. Here the CDR3 DNA reads TGCGCCAGCAGCGGCCAGGGTTACGATGAGCAGTTCTTC.

The CDR3 DNA is TGTGCCAGCAGAAACCTACTAGCGGGAGAGATTGATGAGCAGTTCTTC. It specifies CASRNLLAGEIDEQFF. V is TRBV7-9 and J is TRBJ2-1, with 11 bases lining up with TRBD2. Trimming cost V 6 bases and J 8 bases; bases outside gene matches: 12. The germline V gene has CDR1 SEHNR and CDR2 FQNEAQ (reference sequence). This CDR3 has 16 residues.

The chain joins TRBV2 to TRBJ1-2, with 7 bases lining up with TRBD1. Germline trimming cut 6 bases from V and 5 bases from J; bases unmatched to any gene: 6. This CDR3 comprises 13 residues. Germline V lookup: CDR1 SNHLY, CDR2 FYNNEI. The CDR3 nucleotides are TGTGCCAGCAGCGCCGGGACAGATTATGGCTACACCTTC. Translating it yields CASSAGTDYGYTF. Drawing the rest from reference TRBV2 and TRBJ1-2, the complete variable domain is EPEVTQTPSHQVTQMGQEVILRCVPISNHLYFYWYRQILGQKVEFLVSFYNNEISEKSEIFDDQFSVERPDGSNFTLKIRSTKLEDSAMYFCASSAGTDYGYTFGSGTRLTVV.